This T cell receptor beta chain stems from a study of early T cells in non-severe SARS-CoV-2 infection. Study overall: Bulk RNA isolated from unsorted whole blood underwent sequencing; chains were not paired.

Only a few counts were recorded for this clonotype. This CDR3 comprises 16 residues. Trimming stripped 5 bases from V and 0 bases from J, with 15 bases between. Germline lookup yields CDR1 MNHEY and CDR2 SVGAGI. cDNA molecules, individually, were tagged with unique molecular identifiers. TCRdb re-called the 5' RACE reads through MiXCR, storing one row per CDR3 protein. This repertoire shows tens of thousands of distinct CDR3 sequences, less than 15% found once; its top ten account for 3.5% to 5%. The rearrangement joins TRBV6-5 to TRBJ2-3; no clear D. The sample consisted of whole blood, taken at baseline. This clonotype was obtained from an adult who was a healthcare worker with PCR-confirmed SARS-CoV-2 infection or an uninfected control (not recorded which). CDR3 residues: CASSPRRAASTDTQYF. In DNA, the CDR3 is TGTGCCAGCAGTCCCCGAAGGGCAGCTAGCACAGATACGCAGTATTTT.